The clone carrying this T cell receptor beta chain came up many times. The V gene end was trimmed by 6 bases and the J gene end by 6 bases; junction bases not matched to a gene: 7. Germline lookup yields CDR1 SGHTA and CDR2 FQGNSA. This CDR3 has 14 residues. This sample is part of a study of T cells in Graves' hyperthyroidism and ophthalmopathy. Each diagnosis was grounded in clinical symptoms, serum thyroxine and TRAb, thyroid ultrasound, and orbital computed tomography. Researchers took RNA transcripts and amplified the TCR beta CDR3 regions from them. A first-round RT-PCR of the TCR CDR3 used the HTBI primer set. TCRdb analysed the multiplex PCR reads with MiXCR anew, one entry per CDR3 protein. The table includes about 420,000 distinct CDR3 sequences, around 13% detected once.

Sequencing was carried out using blood. J is TRBJ1-2 and V is TRBV7-2, with 10 bases that match TRBD1. The TCR sequence derives from a woman younger than 30 with Graves' hyperthyroidism. This CDR3 is CASRQLGTGDGYTF. For the CDR3, the DNA is TGTGCCAGCAGACAATTGGGGACAGGGGATGGCTACACCTTC.